These 26 T cell receptor beta chains were sequenced from one sample in a study of blood T cell repertoires in COVID-19. Using immunoSEQ multiplex PCR, the repertoire was profiled, and TCRdb retains in-frame clones only, with some absent. The table shows 300,000 to 450,000 clones, with around 85% occurring only once. The sequenced sample was peripheral blood. Source of these receptors: a woman younger than 35 with acute or convalescent COVID-19.

The rearrangement joins TRBV18 to TRBJ2-5, with 12 bases matching TRBD2. Germline assignment: CDR1 KGHSH and CDR2 LQKENI. After removal of 4 bases from V and 2 bases from J, the junction contained 5 bases not matched to a gene. This CDR3 is built from 16 residues. DNA of the CDR3: TGTGCCAGCTCACGATCGACTAGCGGGGGTCAAGAGACCCAGTACTTC. Encoded protein: CASSRSTSGGQETQYF. Full variable domain (remainder filled in from reference TRBV18 and TRBJ2-5): NAGVMQNPRHLVRRRGQEARLRCSPMKGHSHVYWYRQLPEEGLKFMVYLQKENIIDESGMPKERFSAEFPKEGPSILRIQQVVRGDSAAYFCASSRSTSGGQETQYFGPGTRLLVL.

The chain couples TRBV5-1 to TRBJ1-6; 8 bases fit TRBD1. The V and J ends lost 4 bases and 10 bases, in that order; junction bases with no gene match: 7. CDR1 and CDR2 from the germline V gene are SGHRS and YFSETQ. The CDR3 contains 14 residues. The CDR3 loop reads CASSIGQGLSPLHF. The CDR3 DNA sequence: TGCGCCAGCAGCATAGGACAGGGCTTGTCACCCCTCCACTTT.

The chain recombines TRBV24-1 with TRBJ2-3, with TRBD1 identical over 11 bases. The germline gives CDR1 KGHDR, CDR2 SFDVKD. The CDR3 is 17 amino acids. Trimming removed 3 bases from V and 6 bases from J; junction bases left unmatched: 10. CDR3 residues: CATSDDTGTGGVDTQYF. Written as DNA, the CDR3 is TGTGCCACCAGTGATGATACTGGGACAGGGGGAGTTGATACGCAGTATTTT.

Concerning this clone: A much larger clone differs from this one at a single base, so this may be a read error. The sample has other DNA sequences that encode this CDR3 too. The gene calls are TRBV5-1 and TRBJ2-7, with D possibly TRBD1 on 5 matching bases. V lost 0 bases and J 7 bases, leaving 8 bases between the germline ends. The CDR3 totals 12 residues. CDR1 is SGHRS and CDR2 is YFSETQ in the germline V gene. The CDR3 DNA sequence: TGCGCCAGCAGCTTGGCCCAGGGTGAGCAGTACTTC. It is translated as CASSLAQGEQYF.

The rearrangement uses TRBV7-9 and TRBJ2-2; 8 positions agree with TRBD1. CDR3 size: 16 residues. Germline V lookup: CDR1 SEHNR, CDR2 FQNEAQ (reference sequence). V lost 5 bases to trimming and J lost 4 bases; unmatched junction nucleotides: 9. The CDR3 nucleotides are TGTGCCAGCAGCCCGGGGGCAGGGGGCCTCACCGGGGAGCTGTTTTTT. It encodes CASSPGAGGLTGELFF.

The rearrangement uses TRBV5-1 and TRBJ2-7, with 7 bases lining up with TRBD1. Per germline, CDR1 SGHRS and CDR2 YFSETQ. The CDR3 spans 14 residues. Trimming took 5 bases from V and 3 from J; bases not matched to a gene: 8. CDR3 nucleotide sequence: TGCGCCAGCAGGCCCGGGACAGTCTTCTACGAGCAGTACTTC. Residues: CASRPGTVFYEQYF.

The chain uses TRBV19 and TRBJ2-3; possible D gene TRBD1, 6 bases. Germline CDR1 and CDR2: LNHDA and SQIVND (reference sequence). Trimming cost V 6 bases and J 4 bases, with 20 bases left between them. This CDR3 region has 16 residues. For the CDR3, the DNA is TGTGCCAGTAGAATAAGTAGGACAGAAAGGGCAGATACGCAGTATTTT. This translates into CASRISRTERADTQYF. The full variable domain, completed using reference TRBV19 and TRBJ2-3, is DGGITQSPKYLFRKEGQNVTLSCEQNLNHDAMYWYRQDPGQGLRLIYYSQIVNDFQKGDIAEGYSVSREKKESFPLTVTSAQKNPTAFYLCASRISRTERADTQYFGPGTRLTVL.

The chain couples TRBV9 to TRBJ1-4; D is unclear. Germline V gene data show CDR1 as SGDLS and CDR2 as YYNGEE. Trimming left V 0 bases short and J 3 bases short, with 9 bases between. This CDR3 has 15 amino acids. The CDR3 here is CASSVGGGPNEKLFF. In nucleotides, the CDR3 is TGTGCCAGCAGCGTAGGTGGAGGTCCTAATGAAAAACTGTTTTTT.

The V gene is TRBV5-1, the J gene TRBJ2-7; possibly TRBD2 for D (7 bases). There are 14 residues in the CDR3. Trimming removed 4 bases from V and 4 bases from J, with 15 bases in between. The V gene's germline CDR1 is SGHRS and CDR2 YFSETQ. In DNA, the CDR3 is TGCGCCAGCAGCCTAGGGGGGGTCGGATACGAGCAGTACTTC. Amino acid sequence: CASSLGGVGYEQYF.

This clone was seen only once. The chain employs TRBV3-1 (or the pseudogene TRBV3-2) and TRBJ1-5; unclear D gene. CDR3 length equals 13 residues. The V end was cut by 2 bases, the J end by 7 bases, with 9 bases between. The germline V gene has CDR1 LGHDT and CDR2 YNNKEL (reference sequence). The CDR3 nucleotides are TGTGCCAGCAGCCAATCTTACCGGCAGCCCCAGCATTTT. Its protein product is CASSQSYRQPQHF.

The chain recombines TRBV18 with TRBJ2-1; 10 nucleotides agree with TRBD2. The germline V gene has CDR1 KGHSH and CDR2 LQKENI. This CDR3 comprises 17 residues. Trimming took 4 bases from V and 6 from J; bases not matched to a gene: 12. The CDR3 loop reads CASSQGSSGRLGNEQFF. Here the CDR3 DNA reads TGTGCCAGCTCACAGGGTAGTAGCGGGAGGCTCGGCAATGAGCAGTTCTTC.

This clone was seen only a few times. The rearrangement joins TRBV5-4 to TRBJ1-1, with 7 bases fitting TRBD1. The J segment lost 0 bases and the V segment lost 4 bases, leaving 9 bases of the junction unmatched. The CDR3 is 16 amino acids. CDR1 SGHNT and CDR2 YYREEE come from the germline V gene (reference sequence). CDR3 nucleotide sequence: TGTGCCAGCAGCCGACAGCAGGGGGGAATGAACACTGAAGCTTTCTTT. It is translated as CASSRQQGGMNTEAFF.

The rearrangement uses TRBV7-9 and TRBJ1-1; D is ambiguous. V lost 1 base and J 1 base, leaving 7 bases between the germline ends. This CDR3 is 14 amino acids long. CDR1 and CDR2 (germline): SEHNR, FQNEAQ (reference sequence). CDR3 DNA: TGTGCCAGCAGCTTAGTCAGAAAGAACACTGAAGCTTTCTTT. Its translation: CASSLVRKNTEAFF.

This clone was seen once. V and J are TRBV7-2 and TRBJ2-1; 8 positions match TRBD2. Germline values: CDR1 SGHTA, CDR2 FQGNSA. CDR3 length equals 15 residues. V lost 5 bases, J lost 1 base, and 4 bases stayed unmatched. This CDR3 is CASSPTGGSYNEQFF. CDR3 DNA: TGTGCCAGCAGCCCAACGGGGGGGTCCTACAATGAGCAGTTCTTC. Full variable domain (outside the CDR3, taken from reference TRBV7-2 and TRBJ2-1): GAGVSQSPSNKVTEKGKDVELRCDPISGHTALYWYRQSLGQGLEFLIYFQGNSAPDKSGLPSDRFSAERTGGSVSTLTIQRTQQEDSAVYLCASSPTGGSYNEQFFGPGTRLTVL.

The CDR3 DNA sequence: TGTGCCAGCAGCGCTACTAGCGGGAGCACAGATACGCAGTATTTT. Translated, it gives CASSATSGSTDTQYF. J is TRBJ2-3 and V is TRBV5-4; 9 nucleotides line up with TRBD2. CDR3 length equals 15 residues. Trimming cost V 4 bases and J 0 bases; bases outside gene matches: 3. Germline V lookup: CDR1 SGHNT, CDR2 YYREEE (reference sequence).

The V call is TRBV2, the J call TRBJ1-2; D may be TRBD1 (5 bases). Deletions cut 4 bases from V and 8 bases from J, with 14 bases between. This CDR3 is built from 13 residues. Germline CDR1 and CDR2: SNHLY and FYNNEI. This CDR3 reads CASSGQGVEGYTF. DNA of the CDR3: TGTGCCAGCAGTGGTCAAGGGGTTGAGGGCTACACCTTC.

This chain connects TRBV5-1 to TRBJ2-3, with D possibly matching TRBD2 (6 bases). The CDR3 is 15 residues long. The V and J ends lost 4 bases and 4 bases respectively, with 16 bases between them. CDR1 and CDR2 from the germline V gene are SGHRS and YFSETQ. The CDR3 loop reads CASSLGLGSSDTQYF. The CDR3 DNA follows: TGCGCCAGCAGCCTGGGACTCGGATCTTCAGATACGCAGTATTTT.

V is TRBV6-5 and J is TRBJ1-2, with D possibly matching TRBD1 (5 bases). Germline CDR1 reads MNHEY; CDR2 reads SVGAGI. This CDR3 has 13 amino acids. The V gene lost 5 bases and the J gene lost 5 bases, with 12 bases spanning the gap. CDR3 bases: TGTGCCAGCAGTAGGGCCGACAGATATGGCTACACCTTC. Protein sequence: CASSRADRYGYTF.

This sequence joins TRBV10-3 and TRBJ1-2; TRBD1 might be the D (5 bases). The germline V and J ends were trimmed by 6 bases and 2 bases, with 10 bases remaining between them. The germline gives CDR1 ENHRY, CDR2 SYGVKD. CDR3 length equals 13 residues. The CDR3 bases are TGTGCCATCAGCGGCGACAGAAACTATGGCTACACCTTC. It codes for CAISGDRNYGYTF.

The chain joins TRBV7-3 to TRBJ1-2; D perhaps matches TRBD1 (6 bases). In germline, CDR1 is SGHTA, CDR2 FQGTGA. The CDR3 runs to 13 residues. V gave up 0 bases and J gave up 7 bases, with 9 bases separating them. The CDR3 region has the DNA TGTGCCAGCAGCTTAACGGGCAGGGGTGGCTACACCTTC. As protein: CASSLTGRGGYTF.

This chain uses TRBV7-9 with TRBJ1-2, with 10 bases lining up with TRBD1. CDR1 is SEHNR, CDR2 FQNEAQ, per germline (reference sequence). CDR3 size: 16 residues. V lost 4 bases and J lost 2; bases outside the gene matches: 7. CDR3 sequence (DNA): TGTGCCAGCAGCTCCGACAGGGGGCGGAAAAACTATGGCTACACCTTC. Translation gives CASSSDRGRKNYGYTF.

V usage is TRBV28 and J usage is TRBJ1-2, with 11 bases aligning to TRBD1. CDR3 length: 17 residues. Trimming cost V 5 bases and J 3 bases; bases outside gene matches: 11. The germline gives CDR1 MDHEN, CDR2 SYDVKM. The CDR3 is CASSLRTLGQGDYGYTF. The CDR3 bases are TGTGCCAGCAGTCTCAGGACCTTGGGACAGGGGGACTATGGCTACACCTTC.

This sequence joins TRBV19 and TRBJ1-2; 8 nucleotides line up with TRBD1. The CDR3 totals 16 residues. Germline V gene data show CDR1 as LNHDA and CDR2 as SQIVND (reference sequence). After removal of 3 bases from V and 6 bases from J, the junction contained 12 bases not matched to a gene. DNA of the CDR3: TGTGCCAGTAGTATTGGAGGGGCAGGGGGCGCGAATGGCTACACCTTC. It translates to CASSIGGAGGANGYTF.

This clone was observed a single time. The chain joins TRBV6-6 to TRBJ2-6, with TRBD1 matching 8 bases. V shed 11 bases, J shed 0 bases, and the junction held 3 bases outside the gene matches. Germline CDR1 is MNHNY and CDR2 is SVGAGI (reference sequence). The CDR3 consists of 14 residues. The CDR3 DNA is TGTGCCGCCACAGGGGGCTCTGGGGCCAACGTCCTGACTTTC. Protein: CAATGGSGANVLTF.

The V gene is TRBV28, the J gene TRBJ1-4; maybe TRBD1 (5 bases). The V gene's germline CDR1 is MDHEN and CDR2 SYDVKM. V gave up 8 bases and J gave up 4 bases, with 8 bases separating them. CDR3 length equals 12 residues. The chain's CDR3 is CASRGVNEKLFF. Written as DNA, the CDR3 is TGTGCCAGCCGGGGGGTTAATGAAAAACTGTTTTTT.

The chain recombines TRBV18 with TRBJ2-2; TRBD2 is a possible D gene (6 bases). Trimming took 2 bases from V and 4 from J, leaving 11 bases between them. Germline loops: CDR1 KGHSH, CDR2 LQKENI. This CDR3 contains 15 residues. The CDR3 loop is CASSPSGLLTGELFF. DNA of the CDR3: TGTGCCAGCTCACCATCTGGACTACTCACCGGGGAGCTGTTTTTT.